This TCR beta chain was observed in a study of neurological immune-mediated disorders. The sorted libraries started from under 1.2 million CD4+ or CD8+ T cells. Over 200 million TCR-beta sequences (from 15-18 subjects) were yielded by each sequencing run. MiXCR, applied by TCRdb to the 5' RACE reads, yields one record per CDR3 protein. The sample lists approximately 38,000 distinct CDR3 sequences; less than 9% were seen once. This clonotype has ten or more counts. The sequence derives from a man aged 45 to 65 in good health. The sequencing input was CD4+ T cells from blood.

CDR3 DNA: TGTGCCAGCAGCTTGTTAGCGGGGACGAACACCGGGGAGCTGTTTTTT. This encodes CASSLLAGTNTGELFF. This sequence joins TRBV7-3 and TRBJ2-2; 8 nucleotides agree with TRBD2. This CDR3 spans 16 amino acids. With 3 bases clipped from V and 0 bases from J, the junction kept 3 bases outside the gene matches. CDR1 and CDR2 from the germline V gene are SGHTA and FQGTGA. Combining the CDR3 with reference TRBV7-3 and TRBJ2-2 gives the whole variable domain GAGVSQTPSNKVTEKGKYVELRCDPISGHTALYWYRQSLGQGPEFLIYFQGTGAADDSGLPNDRFFAVRPEGSVSTLKIQRTERGDSAVYLCASSLLAGTNTGELFFGEGSRLTVL.